Presented here are 17 T cell receptor beta chains from one specimen sequenced in a study of CD8 T cells in ankylosing spondylitis. TCRdb re-analysed the 5' RACE reads in MiXCR, keeping a single row per CDR3 protein. This table holds 40,000 to 55,000 distinct CDR3 sequences, 7.4% found once. Sequences were obtained from blood, either unsorted or a sorted T cell fraction (not recorded which). The receptors derive from a female donor with ankylosing spondylitis or in good health (not recorded which).

This clonotype was seen ten or more times. The chain uses TRBV5-1 and TRBJ1-1; D is undetermined. CDR1 is SGHRS, CDR2 YFSETQ, per germline. Trimming left V 0 bases short and J 5 bases short, with 17 bases between. The length of the CDR3 is 16 residues. In DNA form, the CDR3 reads TGCGCCAGCAGCTTGGGGCAGGTCGGCCGACGGACTGAAGCTTTCTTT. This gives the protein CASSLGQVGRRTEAFF.

In its sample, this clonotype was seen a few times. The chain is built from TRBV5-1 and TRBJ1-4; TRBD1 matches 7 bases. CDR1 and CDR2 from the germline V gene are SGHRS and YFSETQ. V shed 4 bases, J shed 5 bases, and the junction held 8 bases outside the gene matches. The CDR3 length is 15 residues. The CDR3 DNA follows: TGCGCCAGCAGCCGGAGACAGGGTGGGAATGAAAAACTGTTTTTT. Translated: CASSRRQGGNEKLFF.

This clonotype was detected ten times or more. The chain combines TRBV5-1 with TRBJ2-3; D might be TRBD1 or TRBD2, each matching 5 bases. Germline CDR1 reads SGHRS; CDR2 reads YFSETQ. Between the trimmed V and J ends, which lost 0 bases and 4 bases, there was a span of 15 bases. This CDR3 spans 16 amino acids. CDR3 coding DNA: TGCGCCAGCAGCTTGGCTTGGCAGGGAGTGTCAGATACGCAGTATTTT. This gives the protein CASSLAWQGVSDTQYF.

This clonotype was found many times. The chain couples TRBV3-1 to TRBJ2-3; no firm D call. V lost 4 bases and J 3 bases, leaving 8 bases between the germline ends. The germline CDR1 and CDR2 sequences are LGHDT and YNNKEL (reference sequence). CDR3 length: 13 amino acids. DNA for the CDR3: TGTGCCAGCAGCCGAGTTAGTACAGATACGCAGTATTTT. This encodes CASSRVSTDTQYF.

Ten or more counts support this clonotype. In DNA form, the CDR3 reads TGTGCCAGCAGCTCCGTGGGTACCGGGGAAAAACTGTTTTTT. Its protein product is CASSSVGTGEKLFF. The chain joins TRBV11-2 to TRBJ1-4; D gene unclear. The CDR3 runs 14 residues. V lost 4 bases and J 8 bases, leaving 14 bases between the germline ends. Germline CDR1 SGHAT, CDR2 FQNNGV.

This clonotype was counted ten times or more. This rearrangement joins TRBV7-2 to TRBJ1-3; D possibly corresponds to TRBD1 (5 bases). The ends were cut back, 1 base at V and 6 bases at J, with 13 bases in the middle. The V gene's germline CDR1 is SGHTA and CDR2 FQGNSA. This CDR3 comprises 15 residues. Here the CDR3 DNA reads TGTGCCAGCAGCTTAGTATTAGGGGTCGAAAACACCATATATTTT. It yields the protein CASSLVLGVENTIYF.

This clonotype was counted once. A much larger clone differs by one base, so this may be a read error. As DNA, the CDR3 is TGCAGTGCTATAACCGACAGCTCCTACAATGAGCAGTTCTTC. Residues: CSAITDSSYNEQFF. The J gene is TRBJ2-1, the V gene TRBV20-1; tentative D call: TRBD1 (5 bases). Trimming took off 4 bases at V and 0 bases at J, with 10 bases between the two ends. This CDR3 region has 14 residues. The germline CDR1 and CDR2 sequences are DFQATT and SNEGSKA (reference sequence).

This clonotype appeared many times. The chain is built from TRBV19 and TRBJ1-5; a possible D gene is TRBD1 (5 bases). The germline CDR1 and CDR2 sequences are LNHDA and SQIVND (reference sequence). Trimming removed 6 bases at V and 2 bases at J, with 8 bases between. This CDR3 contains 13 residues. The CDR3: CASSPGRNQPQHF. Written as DNA, the CDR3 is TGTGCCAGTAGCCCGGGGCGCAATCAGCCCCAGCATTTT.

This clonotype was counted many times. The genes are TRBV12-3 or TRBV12-4 and TRBJ2-1, with 11 bases lining up with TRBD1. The CDR3 spans 16 residues. V was pared by 6 bases and J by 6 bases, with 10 bases of the junction left unmatched. CDR3 nucleotide sequence: TGTGCCAGCAGCAGGCCCGGGACAGGGGGGATCAATGAGCAGTTCTTC. It encodes CASSRPGTGGINEQFF.

The chain combines TRBV7-9 with TRBJ2-3, with 8 bases identical to TRBD2. Germline trimming cut 3 bases from V and 4 bases from J; bases unmatched to any gene: 3. Germline CDR1 reads SEHNR; CDR2 reads FQNEAQ (reference sequence). CDR3 size: 14 residues. In DNA form, the CDR3 reads TGTGCCAGCAGCTTGGGACTAGGAGCAGATACGCAGTATTTT. The encoded protein is CASSLGLGADTQYF.

This clonotype has a handful of counts. J is TRBJ1-1 and V is TRBV5-4; D is ambiguous. Trimming removed 2 bases from V and 4 bases from J, with 9 bases in between. This CDR3 has 13 amino acids. Germline values: CDR1 SGHNT, CDR2 YYREEE (reference sequence). DNA for the CDR3: TGTGCCAGCAGCTTCGGTGGGGTCACTGAAGCTTTCTTT. As protein: CASSFGGVTEAFF.

The sample holds many counts of this clonotype. The CDR3 here is CASSQGQNYGYTF. The DNA of the CDR3 is TGTGCCAGCAGCCAAGGGCAGAACTATGGCTACACCTTC. The chain combines TRBV3-1 with TRBJ1-2; the D is unclear. This CDR3 has 13 residues. Germline V gene sequence: CDR1 LGHDT, CDR2 YNNKEL (reference sequence). Trimming took off 1 base at V and 2 bases at J, with 5 bases between the two ends.

This clonotype was counted ten times or more. The V call is TRBV4-1, the J call TRBJ2-3; D may match TRBD1 or TRBD2 (5 bases each). This CDR3 has 17 amino acids. Trimming took off 4 bases at V and 0 bases at J, with 17 bases between the two ends. Germline loops: CDR1 MGHRA, CDR2 YSYEKL. The CDR3 region has the DNA TGCGCCAGCAGCCCAGGGCTAGCTAGGGTTAGCACAGATACGCAGTATTTT. This codes for CASSPGLARVSTDTQYF.

The rearrangement links TRBV5-5 to TRBJ2-1; unclear D gene. Trimming pared 2 bases from V and 7 bases from J, leaving 10 bases between. The CDR3 spans 13 residues. Germline CDR1 and CDR2: SGHKS and YYEKEE (reference sequence). The CDR3 bases are TGTGCCAGCAGCTTCCGGGTCGTAAATGAGCAGTTCTTC. Translating it yields CASSFRVVNEQFF.

This clonotype appeared many times. V gene TRBV10-3 combines with J gene TRBJ2-3, with 14 bases lining up with TRBD2. Germline-derived CDR1 and CDR2 are ENHRY and SYGVKD. Unmatched junction bases numbered 8, after V lost 4 bases and J lost 2 bases. This CDR3 spans 18 amino acids. Here the CDR3 reads CAISASPGLAGDTDTQYF. As DNA, the CDR3 is TGTGCCATCAGTGCCTCTCCGGGACTAGCGGGGGACACAGATACGCAGTATTTT.

This clonotype occurred many times. V gene TRBV23-1 combines with J gene TRBJ1-5; D remains unclear. TRBV23-1 belongs to the ORF category, with a function that is uncertain. The V and J ends lost 10 bases and 0 bases respectively, with 4 bases between them. The CDR3 has 11 residues. The CDR3 is CAIHSNQPQHF. The CDR3, as DNA: TGCGCCATTCATAGCAATCAGCCCCAGCATTTT.

The sample holds many counts of this clonotype. The rearrangement joins TRBV3-1 to TRBJ2-5, with no clear D. Germline values: CDR1 LGHDT, CDR2 YNNKEL (reference sequence). The CDR3 extends over 16 amino acids. V lost 0 bases and J 1 base, leaving 12 bases between the germline ends. The CDR3 spells CASSQDSVGVQETQYF. CDR3 nucleotides: TGTGCCAGCAGCCAAGACTCGGTGGGCGTCCAAGAGACCCAGTACTTC.